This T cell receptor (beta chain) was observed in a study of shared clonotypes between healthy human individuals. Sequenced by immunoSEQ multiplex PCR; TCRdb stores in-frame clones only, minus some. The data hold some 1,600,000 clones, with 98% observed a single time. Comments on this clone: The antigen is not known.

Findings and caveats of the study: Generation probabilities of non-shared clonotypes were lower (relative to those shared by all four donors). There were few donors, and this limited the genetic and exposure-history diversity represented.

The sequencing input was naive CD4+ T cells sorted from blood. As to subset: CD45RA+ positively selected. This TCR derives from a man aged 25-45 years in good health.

The CDR3 region is CASSQDGYRRDEQYF. CDR3 nucleotides: TGCGCCAGCAGCCAAGATGGCTACCGGAGGGACGAGCAGTACTTC. This rearrangement joins TRBV4-1 to TRBJ2-7; a possible D gene is TRBD2 (6 bases). Germline CDR1 is MGHRA and CDR2 is YSYEKL. V was trimmed by 0 bases and J by 5 bases, leaving 14 bases between them. CDR3 size: 15 residues.